This TCR beta chain is drawn from a study of cytomegalovirus exposure and HLA in healthy donors. Study-level background: About 83 million unique TCRs from HLA-typed donors made up an early data release. Study-wide results and caveats: Reportedly, diagnosis of cytomegalovirus status by the classifier showed high specificity and sensitivity. For most subjects, TCR beta sequences were reported to predict HLA-A and HLA-B alleles with accuracy. The investigators catalogued 164 TCR beta chains as cytomegalovirus-associated.

This clone has a handful of counts. Antigen specificity is unknown. This sample also contains other DNA sequences that code for the same CDR3. The PCR had 60 Vbeta and 13 Jbeta primers. Repertoires were generated with immunoSEQ multiplex PCR, while TCRdb's copy carries only in-frame clones and drops some. The table shows about 120,000 clones, with over 8.5% occurring only once. V gave up 4 bases and J gave up 0 bases, with 8 bases separating them. Germline CDR1 and CDR2: SGHRS and YFSETQ. CDR3 length: 13 residues. Sequenced: PBMCs. The clonotype comes from a middle-aged woman in good health and CMV-seropositive. V gene TRBV5-1 combines with J gene TRBJ2-7; D remains unclear. CDR3 sequence (DNA): TGCGCCAGCAGCCCCCGCGTCTCCTACGAGCAGTACTTC. Amino acid sequence: CASSPRVSYEQYF.